Listed below are T cell receptor beta chains from one sample, sequenced in a study of response to subunit inactivated influenza vaccine. TCRdb processed the RT-PCR reads anew with MiXCR; each CDR3 protein has one entry. This table has about 800,000 distinct CDR3 sequences, around 20% appearing once. This sample comprised PBMCs from blood, obtained 4 to 6 days after vaccination. Receptors were obtained from a man aged 50 to 59 who received an inactivated influenza vaccine. Both conserved end residues are part of each CDR3. The D gene is left open where the match is weak. Part of the rows lack a size; the others show once, few, many or a class for expanded clones.

v_gene,j_gene,abundance,d_gene,CDR3aa,CDR3nt
TRBV2,TRBJ2-5,few,NA,CASSTRGGEETQYF,TGTGCCAGCAGTACTCGCGGAGGTGAAGAGACCCAGTACTTC
TRBV20-1,TRBJ1-6,few,NA,CSAREPPRGNSPLHF,TGCAGTGCTAGAGAGCCTCCCCGGGGCAATTCACCCCTCCACTTT
TRBV12-3/TRBV12-4,TRBJ2-7,NA,NA,CASSSRRRSDEQYF,TGTGCCAGCAGCTCACGGAGGCGGTCCGACGAGCAGTACTTC
TRBV10-3,TRBJ2-5,few,TRBD1,CAIAGQAGETQYF,TGTGCCATTGCGGGACAGGCTGGGGAGACCCAGTACTTC
TRBV11-2,TRBJ2-5,NA,NA,CASSTSLADQETQYF,TGTGCCAGCAGCACATCACTAGCAGACCAAGAGACCCAGTACTTC
TRBV2,TRBJ2-7,few,NA,CASSELKRYYEQYF,TGTGCCAGCAGTGAGCTTAAGAGGTACTACGAGCAGTACTTC
TRBV12-3/TRBV12-4,TRBJ1-6,NA,NA,CASSFYGLLDSPLHF,TGTGCCAGCAGTTTCTATGGACTGTTGGATTCACCCCTCCACTTT
TRBV6-2/TRBV6-3,TRBJ2-7,NA,NA,CASAPRGSYEQYF,TGTGCCAGTGCACCAAGGGGTTCCTACGAGCAGTACTTC
TRBV11-2,TRBJ2-7,few,NA,CASRWTDSYEQYF,TGTGCCAGCAGGTGGACGGATTCCTACGAGCAGTACTTC
TRBV10-3,TRBJ1-1,few,NA,CAISVSTLGEAFF,TGTGCCATCAGTGTTTCCACCCTCGGAGAAGCTTTCTTT
TRBV18,TRBJ2-7,NA,NA,CASSPPRPTSEQYF,TGTGCCAGCTCACCGCCCAGGCCGACAAGCGAGCAGTACTTC
TRBV25-1,TRBJ2-7,few,TRBD1,CASRDRTHEQYF,TGTGCCAGCCGGGACAGGACCCACGAGCAGTACTTC
TRBV4-3,TRBJ2-7,NA,NA,CASSQGGWLAPTYEQYF,TGCGCCAGCAGCCAAGGTGGTTGGCTAGCGCCAACCTACGAGCAGTACTTC
TRBV5-5,TRBJ2-4,few,NA,CASGLYSNNIQYF,TGTGCCAGCGGCTTATACAGTAATAACATTCAGTACTTC
TRBV20-1,TRBJ2-7,NA,NA,CSAPDPGTPSSYEQYF,TGCAGTGCCCCGGACCCCGGGACACCGAGCTCCTACGAGCAGTACTTC
TRBV12-3/TRBV12-4,TRBJ2-3,NA,TRBD2,CASSLAAWGGTDTQYF,TGTGCCAGCAGTTTAGCCGCATGGGGGGGGACAGATACGCAGTATTTT
TRBV9,TRBJ2-7,many,TRBD2,CASSPSSGPIEQYF,TGTGCCAGCAGCCCTTCTAGCGGCCCCATCGAGCAGTACTTC
TRBV12-3/TRBV12-4,TRBJ1-1,NA,NA,CASSGLQGNTEAFF,TGTGCCAGCAGTGGACTTCAGGGTAACACTGAAGCTTTCTTT
TRBV10-3,TRBJ2-7,few,NA,CAISAQSEQYF,TGTGCCATCAGTGCACAGAGCGAGCAGTACTTC
TRBV5-6,TRBJ2-3,many,TRBD2,CASSLALAGTDTQYF,TGTGCCAGCAGCTTAGCTCTAGCGGGCACAGATACGCAGTATTTT
TRBV4-2,TRBJ2-6,NA,NA,CASSPPGFSPLSGANVLTF,TGTGCCAGCAGCCCTCCGGGTTTCAGCCCGCTCTCTGGGGCCAACGTCCTGACTTTC
TRBV12-3/TRBV12-4,TRBJ2-5,few,NA,CASTSGPWETQYF,TGTGCCAGCACCTCCGGGCCTTGGGAGACCCAGTACTTC
TRBV20-1,TRBJ2-7,many,TRBD2,CSAKISGRLIHEQYF,TGCAGTGCAAAAATTAGCGGGAGGTTGATCCACGAGCAGTACTTC
TRBV5-1,TRBJ2-5,few,TRBD1,CASSEDRETQYF,TGCGCCAGCAGCGAGGACAGGGAGACCCAGTACTTC
TRBV15,TRBJ2-5,few,NA,CATSRVGGRQETQYF,TGTGCCACCAGCAGAGTGGGGGGTCGGCAAGAGACCCAGTACTTC
TRBV7-2,TRBJ2-1,NA,NA,CASSSSPFFDNEQFF,TGTGCCAGCAGCTCCAGTCCTTTCTTTGACAATGAGCAGTTCTTC
TRBV10-3,TRBJ1-1,few,TRBD1,CAIRAVQGRAEAFF,TGTGCCATCAGGGCAGTACAGGGGAGGGCTGAAGCTTTCTTT
TRBV4-3,TRBJ2-7,many,NA,CASSRVSGYEQYF,TGCGCCAGCAGCCGAGTTAGCGGATACGAGCAGTACTTC
TRBV10-3,TRBJ1-5,NA,NA,CAISDSFGQPQHF,TGTGCCATCAGCGACAGTTTCGGGCAGCCCCAGCATTTT
TRBV18,TRBJ2-2,once,NA,CASSPPPTLAGELFF,TGTGCCAGCTCACCACCCCCTACCCTGGCCGGGGAGCTGTTTTTT
TRBV29-1,TRBJ2-1,few,TRBD1,CSVVDGTGADEQFF,TGCAGCGTTGTTGACGGGACAGGGGCGGATGAGCAGTTCTTC
TRBV12-3/TRBV12-4,TRBJ2-3,few,TRBD2,CASYHPGLETDTQYF,TGTGCCAGCTACCACCCGGGACTAGAAACAGATACGCAGTATTTT
TRBV9,TRBJ2-1,NA,TRBD2,CASSAPTSGSGNEQFF,TGTGCCAGCAGCGCCCCTACTAGCGGGAGTGGTAATGAGCAGTTCTTC
TRBV20-1,TRBJ2-1,NA,TRBD2,CSARHGSGRAYEQFF,TGCAGTGCTCGACACGGGAGCGGGAGGGCATATGAGCAGTTCTTC
TRBV7-8,TRBJ1-5,NA,NA,CASSLGASENQPQHF,TGTGCCAGCAGCTTAGGGGCATCGGAAAATCAGCCCCAGCATTTT
TRBV9,TRBJ2-7,few,TRBD2,CASSPRLAGDEQYF,TGTGCCAGCAGCCCCAGACTAGCGGGAGACGAGCAGTACTTC
TRBV28,TRBJ2-3,NA,TRBD2,CASSLLSSGGVDTQYF,TGTGCCAGCAGTTTATTGAGTAGCGGGGGTGTCGATACGCAGTATTTT
TRBV12-3/TRBV12-4,TRBJ2-2,many,NA,CASSLKGTGELFF,TGTGCCAGCAGCTTAAAAGGGACCGGGGAGCTGTTTTTT
TRBV20-1,TRBJ2-1,few,TRBD2,CSANKAGGSYNEQFF,TGCAGTGCTAATAAAGCGGGAGGATCCTACAATGAGCAGTTCTTC